Following are 9 T cell receptor beta chains from one sample sequenced in a study of T cells after yellow fever vaccination. TCRdb redid the calling of the 5' RACE reads with MiXCR, one entry per CDR3 protein. This table has about 340,000 distinct CDR3 sequences, approximately 12% appearing once. The sample in question was CD4+ T cells sorted from PBMCs, obtained 15 days after the yellow fever booster vaccination. Receptors originate from a young man who received the YFV17D yellow fever vaccine.

J is TRBJ2-3 and V is TRBV27; 10 bases fit TRBD2. CDR3 length: 19 amino acids. The V gene's germline CDR1 is MNHEY and CDR2 SMNVEV (reference sequence). Trimming at V came to 7 bases and at J to 1 base, leaving 17 bases not matched to a gene. The CDR3 reads CASTLKGELAGRRTDTQYF. The CDR3 DNA sequence: TGTGCCAGCACCCTGAAGGGGGAACTAGCGGGACGTCGCACAGATACGCAGTATTTT.

This clonotype was detected only a few times. The chain employs TRBV25-1 and TRBJ2-6; a possible D gene is TRBD1 (5 bases). Trimming took 3 bases from V and 4 from J, leaving 13 bases between them. Germline CDR1 reads MGHDK; CDR2 reads SYGVNS. CDR3 length: 16 residues. CDR3: CASSEAGLVGANVLTF. CDR3 in DNA: TGTGCCAGCAGTGAGGCAGGGCTCGTAGGGGCCAACGTCCTGACTTTC. The variable domain in full, completed from reference TRBV25-1 and TRBJ2-6, reads EADIYQTPRYLVIGTGKKITLECSQTMGHDKMYWYQQDPGMELHLIHYSYGVNSTEKGDLSSESTVSRIRTEHFPLTLESARPSHTSQYLCASSEAGLVGANVLTFGAGSRLTVL.

This clonotype was observed a few times. The chain is built from TRBV9 and TRBJ2-5; 8 bases are shared with TRBD1. Germline loops: CDR1 SGDLS, CDR2 YYNGEE. Trimming at V came to 2 bases and at J to 1 base, leaving 7 bases not matched to a gene. The CDR3 spans 16 residues. The CDR3 here is CASSVAGGATQETQYF. CDR3 DNA sequence: TGTGCCAGCAGCGTGGCAGGGGGCGCGACCCAAGAGACCCAGTACTTC.

The chain couples TRBV2 to TRBJ2-1, with TRBD2 matching over 13 bases. The germline CDR1 and CDR2 sequences are SNHLY and FYNNEI. Unmatched junction bases numbered 0, after V lost 3 bases and J lost 10 bases. The CDR3 contains 13 residues. CDR3 in amino acids: CASSETSGGEQFF. CDR3 bases: TGTGCCAGCAGTGAGACTAGCGGGGGGGAGCAGTTCTTC.

The chain employs TRBV9 and TRBJ1-1; 8 bases match TRBD1. Germline trimming cut 4 bases from V and 3 bases from J; bases unmatched to any gene: 8. The CDR3 consists of 15 residues. Germline V CDR1 and CDR2: SGDLS, YYNGEE. The CDR3 region is CASSPDRGWDTEAFF. As DNA, the CDR3 is TGTGCCAGCAGCCCCGACAGGGGTTGGGACACTGAAGCTTTCTTT.

This clonotype has just a few counts. The chain joins TRBV7-2 to TRBJ2-2; no clear D. Germline CDR1 SGHTA, CDR2 FQGNSA. V was cut by 5 bases and J by 1 base, with 8 bases left in between. The CDR3 runs to 14 residues. The CDR3 loop is CASSGRQNTGELFF. Here the CDR3 DNA reads TGTGCCAGCAGCGGACGACAGAACACCGGGGAGCTGTTTTTT.

This clonotype was picked up a small number of times. The V call is TRBV6-6, the J call TRBJ1-1; possibly TRBD1 for D (5 bases). Germline assignment: CDR1 MNHNY and CDR2 SVGAGI (reference sequence). V shed 5 bases and J shed 9 bases, with 10 bases lying between them. The CDR3 has 11 amino acids. The CDR3 sequence: CASSPRVKAFF. CDR3 nucleotide sequence: TGTGCCAGCAGTCCCAGGGTTAAAGCTTTCTTT.

The chain links TRBV7-2 to TRBJ2-2, with 7 bases identical to TRBD2. This CDR3 spans 16 amino acids. CDR1 SGHTA and CDR2 FQGNSA come from the germline V gene. After removal of 4 bases from V and 0 bases from J, the junction contained 5 bases not matched to a gene. CDR3 DNA: TGTGCCAGCAGCTCACTAGCGCAGACGAACACCGGGGAGCTGTTTTTT. This encodes CASSSLAQTNTGELFF.

The V gene is TRBV6-1, the J gene TRBJ2-7; TRBD1 matches 10 bases. The CDR3 loop spans 15 amino acids. CDR1 is MNHNS, CDR2 SASEGT, per germline. Trimming removed 2 bases from V and 6 bases from J; junction bases left unmatched: 7. The CDR3 loop reads CASSERGTGASEQYV. The DNA of the CDR3 is TGTGCCAGCAGTGAAAGGGGGACAGGGGCTTCCGAGCAGTACGTC.